Listed below are T cell receptor beta chains from one sample, sequenced in a study of cytomegalovirus exposure and HLA in healthy donors. The assay was immunoSEQ multiplex PCR, and TCRdb's table has in-frame clones only and misses some. Of tens of thousands of clones listed, 95% to 97% are singletons. Sequenced: PBMCs. The source is a woman aged 18-30 years in good health and CMV-seropositive. Each CDR3 is given with its conserved first and last residue. D genes are given only for firm matches. Not every row has a clone size; where given, it reads once, few, many or a size class.

CDR3 protein,CDR3 DNA,V gene,J gene,D gene,clone size
CAWSGEASGTSYNEQFF,TGTGCCTGGAGTGGAGAGGCTAGCGGCACCTCCTACAATGAGCAGTTCTTC,TRBV30,TRBJ2-1,TRBD2,.
CAAGGDTQYF,TGTGCCGCGGGGGGCGATACGCAGTATTTT,TRBV27,TRBJ2-3,TRBD2,.
CASSVVKGGTRDYNEQFF,TGTGCCAGCAGCGTAGTAAAGGGGGGGACCCGGGACTACAATGAGCAGTTCTTC,TRBV9,TRBJ2-1,.,.
CASSTTGTLYGYTF,TGTGCCAGCAGCACAACGGGGACTCTCTATGGCTACACCTTC,TRBV7-8,TRBJ1-2,.,.
CAGITYGTNVLTF,TGTGCCGGCATTACTTACGGGACCAACGTCCTGACTTTC,TRBV7-2,TRBJ2-6,.,once
CASSPPPADTQYF,TGTGCCAGCAGCCCCCCACCAGCAGATACGCAGTATTTT,TRBV21-1,TRBJ2-3,.,.
CAWSPPEGYEQYF,TGTGCCTGGAGTCCCCCTGAGGGCTACGAGCAGTACTTC,TRBV30,TRBJ2-7,.,.
CASSSGTSGWQFF,TGTGCCAGCAGCTCCGGGACTAGCGGTTGGCAGTTCTTC,TRBV7-3,TRBJ2-1,TRBD2,.
CASSIDRTSGISSYNEQFF,TGTGCCAGTAGTATCGATCGGACTAGCGGGATTAGCTCCTACAATGAGCAGTTCTTC,TRBV19,TRBJ2-1,TRBD2,.
CASTGQGKNTIYF,TGTGCCAGCACCGGACAGGGGAAAAACACCATATATTTT,TRBV7-9,TRBJ1-3,TRBD1,.
CASSPLDRAPYEQYF,TGTGCCAGTAGTCCCCTGGACAGGGCCCCTTACGAGCAGTACTTC,TRBV19,TRBJ2-7,TRBD1,.
CASSEQTGPDYNEQFF,TGTGCCAGCAGTGAGCAGACAGGGCCAGACTACAATGAGCAGTTCTTC,TRBV2,TRBJ2-1,TRBD1,once
CASSLAGPGSGELFF,TGTGCCAGCAGCTTAGCAGGGCCAGGGTCCGGGGAGCTGTTTTTT,TRBV7-9,TRBJ2-2,.,.
CASSSDRLVPFTYEQYF,TGTGCCAGCAGTTCTGACAGGCTAGTCCCTTTTACCTACGAGCAGTACTTC,TRBV28,TRBJ2-7,.,.
CASSLPDKTAGYGYTF,TGTGCCAGCAGCCTACCCGATAAGACAGCTGGATATGGCTACACCTTC,TRBV5-4,TRBJ1-2,.,.